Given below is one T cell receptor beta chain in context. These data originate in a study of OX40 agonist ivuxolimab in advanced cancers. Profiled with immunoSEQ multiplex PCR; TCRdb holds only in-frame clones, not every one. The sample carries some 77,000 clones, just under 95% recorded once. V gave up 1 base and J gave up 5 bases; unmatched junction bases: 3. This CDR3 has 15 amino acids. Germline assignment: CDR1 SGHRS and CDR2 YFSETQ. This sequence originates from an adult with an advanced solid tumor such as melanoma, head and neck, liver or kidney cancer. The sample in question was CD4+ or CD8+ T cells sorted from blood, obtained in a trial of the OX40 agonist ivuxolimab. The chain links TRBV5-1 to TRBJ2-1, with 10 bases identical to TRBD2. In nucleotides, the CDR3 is TGCGCCAGCAGCTTGCTAGCGGGGGTGAACAATGAGCAGTTCTTC. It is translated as CASSLLAGVNNEQFF.